These 30 T cell receptor beta chains were all obtained from the same sample, sequenced in a study of cytotoxic CD8 clonotypes in ibrutinib-treated CLL (dated by TCRdb to 2020 to 2023). What this sample's time point label stands for: approximately 25 months on ibrutinib. Library preparation was by the immunoSEQ multiplex PCR assay. This immuneACCESS table, as held by TCRdb, lists in-frame sequences with V and J called but not all clones. Of the missing ones, under half trace to an unresolved V gene in checked studies; the others have no known cause. This sample comprises roughly 150,000 clones, about three quarters of them detected only once. The ten most abundant clones make up about 5% of the sample. The specimen was PBMCs, collected after 24 months of ibrutinib treatment. The source is a human donor with chronic lymphocytic leukemia.

The chain couples TRBV28 to TRBJ2-7; D is possibly TRBD2 (6 bases). The germline V gene has CDR1 MDHEN and CDR2 SYDVKM. Trimming took off 8 bases at V and 5 bases at J, with 25 bases between the two ends. The CDR3 loop spans 16 amino acids. CDR3 DNA: TGTGCCAGCCTCACAAGGGGACTGCTGGGCGGCCACGAGCAGTACTTC. It translates to CASLTRGLLGGHEQYF. The full variable domain, in which reference TRBV28 and TRBJ2-7 provide the parts outside the CDR3, is DVKVTQSSRYLVKRTGEKVFLECVQDMDHENMFWYRQDPGLGLRLIYFSYDVKMKEKGDIPEGYSVSREKKERFSLILESASTNQTSMYLCASLTRGLLGGHEQYFGPGTRLTVT.

This chain joins TRBV4-2 and TRBJ2-1; TRBD1 is a possible D gene (5 bases). The CDR3 runs to 14 residues. Per the germline V gene, CDR1 is LGHNA and CDR2 is YNFKEQ. Trimming shortened V by 2 bases and J by 11 bases, and 16 bases separated the two germline ends. The CDR3 is CASSQPLGARQQFF. CDR3 nucleotides: TGTGCCAGCAGCCAACCGCTAGGGGCTAGGCAGCAGTTCTTC.

The rearrangement joins TRBV20-1 to TRBJ1-1; no definite D call. The germline CDR1 and CDR2 sequences are DFQATT and SNEGSKA (reference sequence). CDR3 length: 11 amino acids. V lost 6 bases, J lost 1 base, and 6 bases lay in between. This CDR3 is CSADWNTEAFF. CDR3 in DNA: TGCAGTGCCGATTGGAACACTGAAGCTTTCTTT.

This chain uses TRBV5-1 with TRBJ2-7, with TRBD1 matching 8 bases. After removal of 4 bases from V and 4 bases from J, the junction contained 10 bases not matched to a gene. Per the germline V gene, CDR1 is SGHRS and CDR2 is YFSETQ. The CDR3 spans 15 residues. The chain's CDR3 is CASSLAAGGGYEQYF. Written as DNA, the CDR3 is TGCGCCAGCAGCCTGGCGGCAGGGGGCGGGTACGAGCAGTACTTC.

The V gene is TRBV6-6, the J gene TRBJ2-3; 9 nucleotides align to TRBD1. Germline trimming cut 6 bases from V and 8 bases from J; bases unmatched to any gene: 15. The germline CDR1 and CDR2 sequences are MNHNY and SVGAGI (reference sequence). CDR3 length: 16 amino acids. CDR3 residues: CASSTTGGQGPGTQYF. Written as DNA, the CDR3 is TGTGCCAGCAGCACCACAGGGGGCCAGGGCCCTGGTACGCAGTATTTT.

The V call is TRBV7-9, the J call TRBJ2-3; D is ambiguous. V was trimmed by 1 base and J by 5 bases, leaving 7 bases between them. The length of the CDR3 is 13 residues. CDR1 is SEHNR, CDR2 FQNEAQ, per germline (reference sequence). CDR3 sequence: CASSLGPLDTQYF. As DNA, the CDR3 is TGTGCCAGCAGCTTAGGGCCCCTAGATACGCAGTATTTT.

The chain links TRBV10-3 to TRBJ1-2; a possible D gene is TRBD1 (5 bases). Trimming took off 6 bases at V and 0 bases at J, with 11 bases between the two ends. Germline lookup yields CDR1 ENHRY and CDR2 SYGVKD. CDR3 length: 14 amino acids. CDR3 amino acids: CAIRGTESNYGYTF. CDR3 nucleotides: TGTGCCATCAGGGGGACGGAATCTAACTATGGCTACACCTTC.

V gene TRBV6-6 combines with J gene TRBJ2-5, with D perhaps assigned TRBD1 or TRBD2 (6 bases each). Germline lookup yields CDR1 MNHNY and CDR2 SVGAGI (reference sequence). V was trimmed by 6 bases and J by 1 base, leaving 12 bases between them. CDR3 length: 14 residues. CDR3 in DNA: TGTGCCAGCAGGCCCGGGGGCCTCCAAGAGACCCAGTACTTC. Translated, it gives CASRPGGLQETQYF.

The CDR3 region is CATTGGRANSPLHF. In DNA form, the CDR3 reads TGTGCCACGACAGGGGGCCGGGCAAATTCACCCCTCCACTTT. The rearrangement joins TRBV6-1 to TRBJ1-6; 10 bases map to TRBD1. Germline lookup yields CDR1 MNHNS and CDR2 SASEGT. There are 14 residues in the CDR3. Unmatched junction bases numbered 7, after V lost 10 bases and J lost 7 bases.

J is TRBJ2-7 and V is TRBV19; no firm D call. CDR3 size: 14 residues. From germline, CDR1 is LNHDA and CDR2 SQIVND (reference sequence). V lost 6 bases and J lost 4, with 16 bases in between. This CDR3 is CASSTRHSGYEQYF. The DNA for the CDR3 is TGTGCCAGTAGCACCCGGCATTCCGGGTACGAGCAGTACTTC.

This clone was counted a few times. V and J are TRBV7-9 and TRBJ1-2, with unresolved D. Germline loops: CDR1 SEHNR, CDR2 FQNEAQ (reference sequence). The V end lost 5 bases, the J end lost 7 bases, and 8 bases lay between the germline ends. CDR3 length equals 11 residues. The CDR3 protein is CASSTTAGYTF. The CDR3 DNA reads TGTGCCAGCAGCACGACTGCTGGCTACACCTTC.

This rearrangement joins TRBV15 to TRBJ1-2; 7 bases match TRBD1. Germline V gene data show CDR1 as LNHNV and CDR2 as YYDKDF (reference sequence). V shed 3 bases and J 0 bases; nucleotides not matched to a gene: 4. The CDR3 is 15 amino acids. The CDR3 DNA follows: TGTGCCACCAGCAGCCACAGGGGAGCTAACTATGGCTACACCTTC. This encodes CATSSHRGANYGYTF.

V and J are TRBV7-3 and TRBJ2-3; 11 bases are a match to TRBD2. Trimming removed 5 bases from V and 1 base from J; junction bases left unmatched: 5. The CDR3 contains 16 residues. Germline V lookup: CDR1 SGHTA, CDR2 FQGTGA. This CDR3 reads CASSPLAGGRTDTQYF. CDR3 coding DNA: TGTGCCAGCAGCCCTCTAGCGGGGGGCCGCACAGATACGCAGTATTTT.

The V call is TRBV7-9, the J call TRBJ1-3; no clear D. The CDR3 covers 16 residues. Germline assignment: CDR1 SEHNR and CDR2 FQNEAQ (reference sequence). V was pared by 5 bases and J by 0 bases, with 14 bases between. The CDR3, as DNA: TGTGCCAGCAGCCCCCGGGAGGCCCGCTCTGGAAACACCATATATTTT. The encoded protein is CASSPREARSGNTIYF. The full variable domain, in which reference TRBV7-9 and TRBJ1-3 provide the parts outside the CDR3, is DTGVSQNPRHKITKRGQNVTFRCDPISEHNRLYWYRQTLGQGPEFLTYFQNEAQLEKSRLLSDRFSAERPKGSFSTLEIQRTEQGDSAMYLCASSPREARSGNTIYFGEGSWLTVV.

J is TRBJ2-5 and V is TRBV6-6; no definite D call. The ends were cut back, 5 bases at V and 2 bases at J, with 12 bases in the middle. The CDR3 totals 14 residues. CDR1 is MNHNY and CDR2 is SVGAGI in the germline V gene (reference sequence). The DNA of the CDR3 is TGTGCCAGCAGTCCCGCGGTGGGTCAAGAGACCCAGTACTTC. Its translation is CASSPAVGQETQYF.

The rearrangement joins TRBV19 to TRBJ2-1, with D tentatively TRBD1 (6 bases). This CDR3 comprises 15 residues. Per the germline V gene, CDR1 is LNHDA and CDR2 is SQIVND (reference sequence). Trimming cost V 3 bases and J 12 bases, with 21 bases left between them. The CDR3 protein is CASSILAGAPLRQFF. CDR3 nucleotide sequence: TGTGCCAGTAGTATTCTGGCAGGGGCCCCTCTGCGGCAGTTCTTC.

The chain couples TRBV7-2 to TRBJ1-1, with 9 bases that match TRBD1. V dropped 9 bases and J dropped 5; count of bases not matched to a gene: 7. Germline V gene data show CDR1 as SGHTA and CDR2 as FQGNSA. The CDR3 is made up of 13 amino acids. For the CDR3, the DNA is TGTGCCAGTGACAGGGGGGGCAGGACTGAAGCTTTCTTT. It is translated as CASDRGGRTEAFF.

The V gene is TRBV27, the J gene TRBJ2-5, with TRBD2 matching over 8 bases. The CDR3 is made up of 14 amino acids. CDR1 MNHEY and CDR2 SMNVEV come from the germline V gene (reference sequence). J was trimmed by 7 bases and V by 6 bases; bases with no gene match: 10. The CDR3, as DNA: TGTGCCAGCAGCCCCTCACTAGCGGTAGGGACCCAGTACTTC. Translated, it gives CASSPSLAVGTQYF.

The V and J genes are TRBV7-3 and TRBJ2-1; no reliable D call. CDR1 is SGHTA, CDR2 FQGTGA, per germline. The CDR3 runs to 12 residues. V gave up 8 bases and J gave up 0 bases, with 5 bases separating them. CDR3 in amino acids: CASGSSYNEQFF. In DNA, the CDR3 is TGTGCCAGCGGAAGCTCCTACAATGAGCAGTTCTTC.

The CDR3: CASTPSGNTEAFF. CDR3 nucleotides: TGTGCCAGCACCCCTTCAGGGAACACTGAAGCTTTCTTT. The chain recombines TRBV5-4 with TRBJ1-1; D call uncertain. This CDR3 has 13 residues. Per germline, CDR1 SGHNT and CDR2 YYREEE (reference sequence). V lost 6 bases and J 1 base, leaving 10 bases between the germline ends.

This clone came up a few times. This chain uses TRBV29-1 with TRBJ1-2; 7 nucleotides agree with TRBD1. Per germline, CDR1 SQVTM and CDR2 ANQGSEA. V lost 7 bases, J lost 2 bases, and 4 bases stayed unmatched. The CDR3 is 12 residues long. The CDR3 sequence: CSGGQRNYGYTF. CDR3 coding DNA: TGCAGCGGGGGACAGCGGAACTATGGCTACACCTTC.

As to this clone: Within the sample, other DNA sequences also encode this same CDR3. V and J are TRBV28 and TRBJ1-5; 8 nucleotides align to TRBD1. Germline assignment: CDR1 MDHEN and CDR2 SYDVKM. V dropped 6 bases and J dropped 2; count of bases not matched to a gene: 3. The CDR3 runs to 14 residues. CDR3 DNA: TGTGCCAGCAGCCCGGGACAGGGCAATCAGCCCCAGCATTTT. As protein: CASSPGQGNQPQHF.

The gene calls are TRBV5-4 and TRBJ1-2, with TRBD1 identical over 8 bases. The CDR3 has 16 amino acids. The germline gives CDR1 SGHNT, CDR2 YYREEE (reference sequence). The junction had 10 bases not matched to a gene; V was cut back by 4 bases and J by 2 bases. CDR3: CASSPGGTGANYGYTF. The CDR3 DNA reads TGTGCCAGCAGCCCGGGGGGGACAGGCGCAAACTATGGCTACACCTTC.

V is TRBV5-6 and J is TRBJ1-2; a possible D gene is TRBD1 (5 bases). There are 11 residues in the CDR3. Trimming took 4 bases from V and 4 from J, leaving 5 bases between them. CDR1 and CDR2 from the germline V gene are SGHDT and YYEEEE. The DNA of the CDR3 is TGTGCCAGCAGCCAGGGCTATGGCTACACCTTC. This encodes CASSQGYGYTF.

This chain links TRBV15 with TRBJ1-4; perhaps TRBD1 as D (6 bases). V lost 3 bases to trimming and J lost 8 bases, with 13 bases between them. The germline gives CDR1 LNHNV, CDR2 YYDKDF (reference sequence). This CDR3 region has 14 residues. The CDR3 sequence is CATSSQGWKEKLFF. The CDR3 DNA is TGTGCCACCAGCAGCCAGGGGTGGAAAGAAAAACTGTTTTTT.

V and J are TRBV7-9 and TRBJ1-1; possibly TRBD1 for D (6 bases). Germline assignment: CDR1 SEHNR and CDR2 FQNEAQ (reference sequence). This CDR3 has 14 residues. The ends were cut back, 5 bases at V and 1 base at J, with 11 bases in the middle. This chain's CDR3 is CASSPGQKNTEAFF. Written as DNA, the CDR3 is TGTGCCAGCAGCCCCGGACAGAAGAACACTGAAGCTTTCTTT.

This chain joins TRBV2 and TRBJ2-3; 11 positions match TRBD2. V shed 1 base and J 1 base; nucleotides not matched to a gene: 7. This CDR3 region has 18 residues. Germline-derived CDR1 and CDR2 are SNHLY and FYNNEI. CDR3: CASSEVPTSGGRTDTQYF. The CDR3 DNA reads as TGTGCCAGCAGTGAAGTGCCCACTAGCGGGGGTCGCACAGATACGCAGTATTTT.

The chain couples TRBV7-9 to TRBJ1-1; TRBD1 matches 7 bases. CDR1 is SEHNR and CDR2 is FQNEAQ in the germline V gene (reference sequence). The CDR3 totals 14 residues. V lost 4 bases and J lost 7; bases outside the gene matches: 9. Written as DNA, the CDR3 is TGTGCCAGCAGCTCACAGGGGTTGTATAGTGAAGCTTTCTTT. This translates into CASSSQGLYSEAFF.

This chain links TRBV6-5 with TRBJ1-3; D possibly corresponds to TRBD1 (5 bases). V lost 0 bases to trimming and J lost 7 bases, with 16 bases between them. There are 16 residues in the CDR3. Germline loops: CDR1 MNHEY, CDR2 SVGAGI. Here the CDR3 DNA reads TGTGCCAGCAGTTACTCGAGCCCCCTGGGGGGGAACACCATATATTTT. Translated, it gives CASSYSSPLGGNTIYF.

The chain's CDR3 is CASSQGVSGRMSDTQYF. As DNA, the CDR3 is TGTGCCAGCAGCCAGGGGGTTAGCGGGAGAATGTCAGATACGCAGTATTTT. The rearrangement joins TRBV9 to TRBJ2-3; TRBD2 agrees at 9 bases. The junction had 13 bases not matched to a gene; V was cut back by 4 bases and J by 4 bases. The CDR3 is 17 residues long. Germline lookup yields CDR1 SGDLS and CDR2 YYNGEE.